This T cell receptor (beta chain) came from a study of blood T cell repertoires in COVID-19. Study-level information: The United States, Italy and Spain supplied acute and convalescent COVID-19 samples.

Sequenced by immunoSEQ multiplex PCR; TCRdb stores in-frame clones only, minus some. The sample yields approximately 410,000 clones, approximately 90% seen once. The J segment lost 3 bases and the V segment lost 3 bases, leaving 8 bases of the junction unmatched. This CDR3 comprises 15 residues. CDR1 and CDR2 from the germline V gene are SQVTM and ANQGSEA. The TCR was taken from a woman aged 30 to 39 with active or convalescent COVID-19. Sequencing input: peripheral blood. The V call is TRBV29-1, the J call TRBJ1-2, with 9 positions matching TRBD1. The CDR3 sequence is CSVEGQGRKYYGYTF. In DNA, the CDR3 is TGCAGCGTTGAGGGACAGGGAAGAAAATACTATGGCTACACCTTC.